These T cell receptor beta chains were read from a single sample in a study of blood T cell repertoires in COVID-19. Sequenced by immunoSEQ multiplex PCR; TCRdb stores in-frame clones only, minus some. The sample has 200,000 to 300,000 clones, approximately 84% seen once. Sequencing was done on a sample of peripheral blood. These TCRs come from a human donor in a cohort sampled during active COVID-19. The CDR3 runs from the conserved cysteine through the conserved F or W. A D gene is named only where the DNA matches it firmly. Clone size is not always given. Where it is, it says once, few, many or a class for expanded clones.

>TRBV19|TRBJ2-3|NA|NA
CASSEGGSTDTQYF
TGTGCCAGTAGCGAGGGGGGGAGCACAGATACGCAGTATTTT
>TRBV29-1|TRBJ1-2|NA|TRBD1
CSTKPPQGSYYGYTF
TGCAGCACAAAACCCCCACAGGGGTCCTACTATGGCTACACCTTC
>TRBV19|TRBJ1-1|NA|NA
CASSGLGGRTEAFF
TGTGCCAGTAGTGGCTTGGGGGGTAGGACTGAAGCTTTCTTT
>TRBV4-1|TRBJ2-1|few|TRBD2
CASSQDGASGGHRGDNEQFF
TGCGCCAGCAGCCAAGATGGGGCTAGCGGAGGACATAGGGGAGACAATGAGCAGTTCTTC
>TRBV3-1/TRBV3-2|TRBJ2-1|few|NA
CASSQVVLGAYNEQFF
TGTGCCAGCAGCCAAGTGGTGCTAGGTGCCTACAATGAGCAGTTCTTC
>TRBV5-6|TRBJ1-6|many|NA
CASSLGNSGNSPLHF
TGTGCCAGCAGCTTGGGAAACTCGGGGAACTCACCCCTCCACTTT
>TRBV5-1|TRBJ2-3|NA|TRBD1
CASNPYPQGASTDTQYF
TGCGCCAGCAACCCGTACCCCCAGGGGGCCTCTACAGATACGCAGTATTTT
>TRBV18|TRBJ1-4|NA|TRBD1
CASSRGAGGDEKLFF
TGTGCCAGCTCACGTGGCGCAGGGGGCGACGAAAAACTGTTTTTT
>TRBV2|TRBJ1-5|few|NA
CASCKGVSNQPQHF
TGTGCCAGCTGTAAGGGGGTTAGCAATCAGCCCCAGCATTTT
>TRBV7-8|TRBJ2-5|once|NA
CASSLDYRDSYQETQYF
TGTGCCAGCTCCTTAGACTACCGGGACTCGTACCAAGAGACCCAGTACTTC
>TRBV7-2|TRBJ2-7|NA|TRBD2
CASSLTSGAYEQYF
TGTGCCAGCAGCTTAACTAGCGGGGCCTACGAGCAGTACTTC
>TRBV5-4|TRBJ1-4|NA|NA
CASSLPGEKLFF
TGTGCCAGCAGCCTCCCGGGTGAAAAACTGTTTTTT
>TRBV28|TRBJ1-2|NA|TRBD1
CASLPDRASGYTF
TGTGCCAGCTTGCCCGACAGGGCTTCCGGCTACACCTTC
>TRBV11-1|TRBJ2-3|once|NA
CASRWGAAGVPDTQYF
TGTGCCAGCAGGTGGGGGGCGGCGGGAGTCCCAGATACGCAGTATTTT
>TRBV7-2|TRBJ2-5|NA|NA
CASSSAETQYF
TGTGCCAGCAGCTCTGCGGAGACCCAGTACTTC
>TRBV28|TRBJ2-1|NA|TRBD2
CASSMTSGSSYNEQFF
TGTGCCAGCAGTATGACTAGCGGTAGCTCCTACAATGAGCAGTTCTTC
>TRBV5-1|TRBJ2-2|NA|NA
CASSYNEGELFF
TGCGCCAGCAGTTATAACGAGGGGGAGCTGTTTTTT
>TRBV29-1|TRBJ1-3|NA|NA
CSVGVAGSGNTIYF
TGCAGCGTTGGGGTCGCGGGGTCCGGAAACACCATATATTTT
>TRBV19|TRBJ1-5|NA|TRBD1
CASSKRQGGNQPQHF
TGTGCCAGTAGCAAACGACAGGGGGGCAATCAGCCCCAGCATTTT
>TRBV4-3|TRBJ2-2|NA|TRBD2
CASSQDASGRNTGELFF
TGCGCCAGCAGCCAAGATGCTAGCGGGAGAAACACCGGGGAGCTGTTTTTT
>TRBV19|TRBJ1-1|NA|NA
CASRPGVTEAFF
TGTGCCAGTAGGCCAGGGGTAACTGAAGCTTTCTTT
>TRBV9|TRBJ1-2|NA|TRBD1
CASSFSDRGGGYTF
TGTGCCAGCTCCTTCTCGGACAGGGGGGGAGGCTACACCTTC
>TRBV9|TRBJ1-2|NA|TRBD1
CASSATDRLSYGYTF
TGTGCCAGCAGCGCGACGGACAGGCTTTCCTATGGCTACACCTTC
>TRBV2|TRBJ1-1|NA|TRBD1
CASSSDRGRGTEAFF
TGTGCCAGCAGTTCAGACAGGGGTCGGGGCACTGAAGCTTTCTTT
>TRBV7-2|TRBJ2-1|NA|TRBD2
CASSLTGGVNEQFF
TGTGCCAGCAGCTTAACCGGGGGGGTTAATGAGCAGTTCTTC
>TRBV5-4|TRBJ2-3|NA|TRBD2
CASSPGLEADTQYF
TGTGCCAGCAGCCCGGGACTAGAGGCAGATACGCAGTATTTT
>TRBV9|TRBJ2-6|NA|NA
CASSVVTGGSGANVLTF
TGTGCCAGCAGCGTAGTAACAGGTGGATCTGGGGCCAACGTCCTGACTTTC
>TRBV7-2|TRBJ1-2|NA|TRBD1
CASSLEDRGRAF
TGTGCCAGCAGCCTCGAGGACAGGGGGAGGGCCTTC
>TRBV7-9|TRBJ2-2|NA|NA
CASSPGGTSTGELFF
TGTGCCAGCAGTCCCGGGGGGACAAGTACCGGGGAGCTGTTTTTT
>TRBV5-1|TRBJ2-3|NA|TRBD2
CASSLAAGGPTDTQYF
TGCGCCAGCAGCTTGGCTGCGGGGGGGCCAACAGATACGCAGTATTTT
>TRBV6-1|TRBJ1-4|NA|TRBD1
CASSEQGAPTNEKLFF
TGTGCCAGCAGTGAACAGGGGGCGCCGACTAATGAAAAACTGTTTTTT
>TRBV4-1|TRBJ2-7|once|NA
CASSHPSYAYEQYF
TGCGCCAGCAGCCATCCTTCCTATGCCTACGAGCAGTACTTC
>TRBV6-6|TRBJ2-1|NA|TRBD1
CASRTLGTGPDNEQFF
TGTGCCAGTCGAACTCTAGGGACAGGACCAGACAATGAGCAGTTCTTC
>TRBV5-1|TRBJ2-7|NA|TRBD2
CASSFSGFAYEQYF
TGCGCCAGCAGCTTTAGCGGGTTCGCCTACGAGCAGTACTTC
>TRBV5-6|TRBJ1-1|once|TRBD1
CASSRRDRIISTEAFF
TGTGCCAGCAGCCGACGGGACAGGATTATTAGCACTGAAGCTTTCTTT
>TRBV27|TRBJ1-2|NA|TRBD1
CASSITGGSYGYTF
TGTGCCAGCAGTATTACAGGGGGAAGCTATGGCTACACCTTC
>TRBV18|TRBJ1-5|NA|NA
CASSPQRSNQPQHF
TGTGCCAGCTCACCACAGCGGAGCAATCAGCCCCAGCATTTT
>TRBV5-1|TRBJ1-1|NA|NA
CASRREWGDTEAFF
TGCGCCAGCAGGCGCGAATGGGGGGACACTGAAGCTTTCTTT
>TRBV6-2/TRBV6-3|TRBJ2-2|NA|TRBD2
CASSLAAGELFF
TGTGCCAGCAGTCTAGCGGCCGGGGAGCTGTTTTTT
>TRBV11-1|TRBJ2-1|NA|NA
CASSLALPDEGDEQFF
TGTGCCAGCAGCTTAGCTTTGCCAGATGAGGGGGATGAGCAGTTCTTC
>TRBV9|TRBJ1-3|NA|NA
CASSSGHHSGNTIYF
TGTGCCAGCAGCTCCGGACACCACTCTGGAAACACCATATATTTT
>TRBV5-3|TRBJ1-4|NA|TRBD1
CARSKDDRGGGEKLFF
TGTGCCAGAAGCAAAGATGACAGGGGAGGTGGAGAAAAACTGTTTTTT
>TRBV29-1|TRBJ1-4|NA|NA
CSVALRRGEKLFF
TGCAGCGTCGCCCTTCGGAGGGGTGAAAAACTGTTTTTT